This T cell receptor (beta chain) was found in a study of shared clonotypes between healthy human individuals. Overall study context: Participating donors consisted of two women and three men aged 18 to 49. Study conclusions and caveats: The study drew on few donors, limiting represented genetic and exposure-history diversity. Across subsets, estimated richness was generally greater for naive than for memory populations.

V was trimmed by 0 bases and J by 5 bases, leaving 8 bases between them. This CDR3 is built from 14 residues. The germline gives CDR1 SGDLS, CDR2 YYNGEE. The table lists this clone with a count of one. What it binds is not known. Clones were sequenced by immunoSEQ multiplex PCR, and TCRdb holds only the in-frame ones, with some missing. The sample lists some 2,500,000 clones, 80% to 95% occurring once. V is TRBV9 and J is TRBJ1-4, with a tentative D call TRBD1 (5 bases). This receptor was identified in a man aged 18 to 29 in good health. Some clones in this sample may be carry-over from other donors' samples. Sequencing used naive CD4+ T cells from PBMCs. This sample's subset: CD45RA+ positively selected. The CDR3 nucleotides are TGTGCCAGCAGCGTAGCTTCAGGGAATGAAAAACTGTTTTTT. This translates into CASSVASGNEKLFF.